The T cell receptor beta chain described here comes from a study of PD-L1 blockade in urothelial cancer. Study-wide context: Patients previously received 0 to 3 chemotherapy regimens.

Regarding time point: pretreatment peripheral blood. The V gene's germline CDR1 is SGHAT and CDR2 FQNNGV. V was clipped by 5 bases and J by 6 bases, with 11 bases between them. The CDR3 runs to 13 residues. The protocol was immunoSEQ multiplex PCR, while the TCRdb copy is restricted to in-frame clones and leaves out a portion. This table has 95,000 or so clones, around 90% appearing once. J is TRBJ1-5 and V is TRBV11-2; D is ambiguous. The source of this sequence is a man aged 55 to 69 with urothelial cancer. The material was PBMCs, obtained around atezolizumab (anti-PD-L1) treatment. CDR3: CASSVSGFQPQHF. CDR3 DNA sequence: TGTGCCAGCAGCGTTAGCGGTTTTCAGCCCCAGCATTTT.